This record looks at one T cell receptor (beta chain) sequence and its context. Libraries were prepared by immunoSEQ multiplex PCR; TCRdb keeps only in-frame clonotypes and omits some of them. The profile shows some 150,000 clones, 80% of them singletons. This record comes from a study of blood T cell repertoires in COVID-19. Study-level information: T cells, B-cell-depleted T cells, or PBMCs provided the cDNA or gDNA that served as material.

Germline V CDR1 and CDR2: LGHDT, YNNKEL (reference sequence). This CDR3 has 11 amino acids. V gave up 5 bases and J gave up 9 bases, with 10 bases separating them. The TCR sequence derives from a man aged 55 to 70 with acute or convalescent COVID-19. The source material was peripheral blood. V usage is TRBV3-1 (or the pseudogene TRBV3-2) and J usage is TRBJ1-1; the D gene is possibly TRBD1 (6 bases). CDR3 nucleotide sequence: TGTGCCAGCAGCGCCGGACAGCAAGCTTTCTTT. Residues: CASSAGQQAFF.